Presented here are 21 T cell receptor beta chains from one specimen sequenced in a study of glioma-infiltrating T cells. The iRepertoire nested amplicon-rescue multiplex PCR amplified TCR alpha and beta CDR3s from RNA. TCRdb used MiXCR to reprocess the multiplex PCR reads, holding one entry per CDR3 protein. Counted here are 44,000 or so distinct CDR3 sequences, around 22% occurring once; the ten biggest clones make up roughly 6.8%. Sequenced sample: glioma tissue, nonneoplastic brain tissue, or PBMCs (not recorded which). These receptors all stem from a human donor with low-grade glioma or glioblastoma, undergoing nonglioma brain surgery, or in good health (not recorded which).

This clonotype has ten or more counts. The V gene is TRBV7-2, the J gene TRBJ2-4; D may be TRBD1 (6 bases). The germline CDR1 and CDR2 sequences are SGHTA and FQGNSA. Trimming removed 4 bases at V and 0 bases at J, with 13 bases between. The CDR3 runs 16 residues. The chain's CDR3 is CASSSQGLLAKNIQYF. In nucleotides, the CDR3 is TGTGCCAGCAGCTCCCAGGGGCTACTAGCCAAAAACATTCAGTACTTC.

This clonotype showed up many times. V gene TRBV20-1 combines with J gene TRBJ1-1; possible D gene TRBD1, 5 bases. Germline lookup yields CDR1 DFQATT and CDR2 SNEGSKA (reference sequence). The V and J ends lost 6 bases and 0 bases respectively, with 14 bases between them. This CDR3 spans 14 amino acids. CDR3 loop: CSAPDIVLNTEAFF. CDR3 nucleotides: TGCAGTGCCCCGGACATAGTCTTGAACACTGAAGCTTTCTTT.

This clonotype was picked up many times. The chain uses TRBV20-1 and TRBJ1-1; TRBD1 might be the D (6 bases). CDR1 DFQATT and CDR2 SNEGSKA come from the germline V gene (reference sequence). Trimming cost V 6 bases and J 1 base, with 12 bases left between them. The CDR3 has 13 amino acids. In DNA form, the CDR3 reads TGCAGTGCGCCCAAGACAGGGAACACTGAAGCTTTCTTT. This codes for CSAPKTGNTEAFF.

As for this clonotype: This could be a read error, since a much larger clone is one nucleotide away. The chain links TRBV28 to TRBJ2-5, with 8 bases identical to TRBD1. Unmatched junction bases numbered 11, after V lost 1 base and J lost 7 bases. This CDR3 spans 16 amino acids. Germline V lookup: CDR1 MDHEN, CDR2 SYDVKM. This chain's CDR3 is CASSLFWTGSEGTQYF. CDR3 in DNA: TGTGCCAGCAGTTTATTTTGGACAGGGAGCGAAGGGACCCAGTACTTC.

This clonotype came up many times. As DNA, the CDR3 is TGTGCCAGCAGTGACGGACAGGGGGCGAATGAGCAGTTCTTC. Encoded protein: CASSDGQGANEQFF. The rearrangement joins TRBV2 to TRBJ2-1, with 11 nucleotides matching TRBD1. The V gene end was trimmed by 3 bases and the J gene end by 7 bases; junction bases not matched to a gene: 2. This CDR3 is 14 amino acids long. Germline values: CDR1 SNHLY, CDR2 FYNNEI.

This clonotype was counted at least ten times. The V and J genes are TRBV28 and TRBJ1-1; maybe TRBD1 (5 bases). The V end lost 8 bases, the J end lost 3 bases, and 10 bases lay between the germline ends. CDR1 MDHEN and CDR2 SYDVKM come from the germline V gene. The CDR3 has 12 amino acids. CDR3 bases: TGTGCCAGCCATGGGGGATACACTGAAGCTTTCTTT. Its protein is CASHGGYTEAFF.

The sample holds a few counts of this clonotype. The chain recombines TRBV19 with TRBJ2-7; D gene uncertain. V lost 5 bases, J lost 4 bases, and 9 bases lay in between. The germline V gene has CDR1 LNHDA and CDR2 SQIVND (reference sequence). The CDR3 is 12 residues long. This CDR3 reads CASSSDTYEQYF. CDR3 in DNA: TGTGCCAGTAGTTCAGACACATACGAGCAGTACTTC.

This clonotype was observed at least ten times. The chain's CDR3 is CASSRTGQDYGYTF. For the CDR3, the DNA is TGTGCCAGTAGTAGAACGGGACAGGATTATGGCTACACCTTC. The chain employs TRBV19 and TRBJ1-2; 8 bases match TRBD1. Germline values: CDR1 LNHDA, CDR2 SQIVND (reference sequence). V shed 4 bases, J shed 5 bases, and the junction held 6 bases outside the gene matches. This CDR3 is built from 14 residues.

This clonotype occurred many times. V usage is TRBV12-3 or TRBV12-4 and J usage is TRBJ2-7; D is perhaps TRBD1 (6 bases). The CDR3 runs 13 residues. Trimming removed 3 bases from V and 2 bases from J, with 8 bases in between. Here the CDR3 DNA reads TGTGCCAGCAGTTTGAACAGGGCCTACGAGCAGTACTTC. Translating it yields CASSLNRAYEQYF.

A word on this clonotype: A read error is likely, as this CDR3 ends without the conserved phenylalanine or tryptophan. This chain joins TRBV12-3 or TRBV12-4 and TRBJ2-3; 8 bases fit TRBD1. V was pared by 3 bases and J by 6 bases, with 2 bases of the junction left unmatched. CDR3 length: 13 amino acids. CDR3 in amino acids: CASSFQGADTQYS. CDR3 DNA sequence: TGTGCCAGCAGTTTTCAGGGGGCGGATACGCAGTATTCT.

This clonotype was counted ten times or more. This CDR3 reads CASKGAINTEAFF. The CDR3 DNA follows: TGTGCCAGCAAGGGGGCAATAAACACTGAAGCTTTCTTT. The chain links TRBV28 to TRBJ1-1; TRBD1 matches at 7 bases. Germline V gene sequence: CDR1 MDHEN, CDR2 SYDVKM. This CDR3 contains 13 residues. V dropped 7 bases and J dropped 2; count of bases not matched to a gene: 4. The whole variable domain, remainder taken from reference TRBV28 and TRBJ1-1, is DVKVTQSSRYLVKRTGEKVFLECVQDMDHENMFWYRQDPGLGLRLIYFSYDVKMKEKGDIPEGYSVSREKKERFSLILESASTNQTSMYLCASKGAINTEAFFGQGTRLTVV.

Many counts were recorded for this clonotype. The rearrangement links TRBV7-3 to TRBJ1-3; no clear D. The ends were cut back, 4 bases at V and 2 bases at J, with 6 bases in the middle. Germline V gene sequence: CDR1 SGHTA, CDR2 FQGTGA. The CDR3 covers 13 residues. In DNA, the CDR3 is TGTGCCAGCAGCTCATCTCCTGGAAACACCATATATTTT. Amino acids: CASSSSPGNTIYF. The full variable domain, with the rest looked up from reference TRBV7-3 and TRBJ1-3, is GAGVSQTPSNKVTEKGKYVELRCDPISGHTALYWYRQSLGQGPEFLIYFQGTGAADDSGLPNDRFFAVRPEGSVSTLKIQRTERGDSAVYLCASSSSPGNTIYFGEGSWLTVV.

This clonotype was observed many times. J is TRBJ2-5 and V is TRBV29-1; D is perhaps TRBD1 (5 bases). Germline CDR1 SQVTM, CDR2 ANQGSEA. The CDR3 runs to 15 residues. V was clipped by 0 bases and J by 0 bases, with 11 bases between them. The CDR3 DNA reads TGCAGCGTTGAAGATCAGGGCATGTACCAAGAGACCCAGTACTTC. Protein product: CSVEDQGMYQETQYF.

This clonotype was counted a few times. The chain is built from TRBV29-1 and TRBJ2-3; TRBD2 might be the D (6 bases). The CDR3 runs 13 residues. CDR1 and CDR2 from the germline V gene are SQVTM and ANQGSEA. Deletions cut 5 bases from V and 1 base from J, with 10 bases between. The CDR3 bases are TGCAGCGTTATGGGGGGTCGCACAGATACGCAGTATTTT. It specifies CSVMGGRTDTQYF.

This clonotype showed up many times. The chain carries TRBV2 and TRBJ1-1, with a tentative D call TRBD1 (6 bases). The CDR3 has 14 residues. Germline CDR1 SNHLY, CDR2 FYNNEI. The ends were cut back, 11 bases at V and 4 bases at J, with 20 bases in the middle. The DNA for the CDR3 is TGTGCCGGACAGACCGACTCGGCGAGCACTGAAGCTTTCTTT. Amino acid sequence: CAGQTDSASTEAFF.

This clonotype was observed many times. The rearrangement uses TRBV20-1 and TRBJ2-5; D gene ambiguous. Trimming removed 6 bases at V and 3 bases at J, with 14 bases between. CDR1 DFQATT and CDR2 SNEGSKA come from the germline V gene (reference sequence). This CDR3 has 13 amino acids. The CDR3 sequence is CSAPTTLKETQYF. CDR3 DNA: TGCAGTGCCCCGACCACCCTTAAAGAGACCCAGTACTTC.

This clonotype has at least ten counts. V usage is TRBV7-3 and J usage is TRBJ1-3; 7 bases match TRBD1. Trimming took 5 bases from V and 0 from J; bases not matched to a gene: 7. CDR3 size: 16 residues. Germline lookup yields CDR1 SGHTA and CDR2 FQGTGA. The CDR3 bases are TGTGCCAGCAGCCCGGGACAGCCAGACTCTGGAAACACCATATATTTT. Amino acid sequence: CASSPGQPDSGNTIYF.

The table lists this clonotype with many counts. The chain employs TRBV20-1 and TRBJ2-1; no clear D gene. Germline V gene sequence: CDR1 DFQATT, CDR2 SNEGSKA (reference sequence). V was pared by 3 bases and J by 0 bases, with 15 bases between. The CDR3 runs to 16 residues. In nucleotides, the CDR3 is TGCAGTGCTAGGCCAACCCTGGCGAGCTCCTACAATGAGCAGTTCTTC. Translating it yields CSARPTLASSYNEQFF.

This clonotype was observed many times. The V gene is TRBV14, the J gene TRBJ2-1; 11 bases fit TRBD2. The J segment lost 6 bases and the V segment lost 5 bases, leaving 12 bases of the junction unmatched. CDR1 SGHDN and CDR2 FVKESK come from the germline V gene. This CDR3 is built from 17 residues. CDR3 protein: CASSSGTSGPTTNEQFF. DNA of the CDR3: TGTGCCAGCAGCTCCGGGACTAGCGGCCCGACGACCAATGAGCAGTTCTTC.

This clonotype is deemed medium-sized. The chain is built from TRBV6-2 or TRBV6-3 and TRBJ1-1; no clear D gene. The ends were cut back, 4 bases at V and 0 bases at J, with 9 bases in the middle. Germline CDR1 is MNHEY and CDR2 is SVGEGT. CDR3 size: 14 residues. DNA for the CDR3: TGTGCCAGCAGTTCTCCCGCCTTGAACACTGAAGCTTTCTTT. Translation gives CASSSPALNTEAFF.

This clonotype came up many times. The genes are TRBV28 and TRBJ1-2; D is unresolved. Germline CDR1 and CDR2: MDHEN and SYDVKM. CDR3 size: 11 residues. V was cut by 2 bases and J by 8 bases, with 6 bases left in between. CDR3 loop: CASSLQRGYTF. The CDR3 bases are TGTGCCAGCAGTTTACAGCGGGGCTACACCTTC.